This T cell receptor (beta chain) came from a study of PD-1 blockade in classical Hodgkin lymphoma. Only in-frame clones appear in the TCRdb table, and some are missing; sequencing was by immunoSEQ multiplex PCR. The data contain roughly 90,000 clones, more than 80% of them singletons. Each of the patients experienced relapse following autologous stem cell transplantation, and their brentuximab vedotin exposure differed. The germline gives CDR1 MGHRA, CDR2 YSYEKL. V lost 0 bases, J lost 11 bases, and 3 bases stayed unmatched. This CDR3 comprises 13 residues. The starting material was peripheral blood mononuclear cells (PBMCs), obtained before the second cycle of nivolumab. The TCR comes from a human donor with classical Hodgkin lymphoma. The chain has TRBV4-1 and TRBJ2-1; 8 bases fit TRBD2. CDR3 loop: CASSQDSGTQQFF. DNA for the CDR3: TGCGCCAGCAGCCAAGATAGCGGGACGCAGCAGTTCTTC.